This TCR beta chain is drawn from a study of T cells after yellow fever vaccination. From the 5' RACE reads, TCRdb called clonotypes with MiXCR, one entry per CDR3 protein. Of some 300,000 distinct CDR3 sequences listed, roughly 8% are singletons. CDR1 SGHVS and CDR2 FNYEAQ come from the germline V gene. This CDR3 comprises 16 residues. Trimming removed 4 bases from V and 2 bases from J, with 16 bases in between. Sequences were derived from PBMCs, sampled approximately 40 days after the first yellow fever vaccination. This TCR came from a man between 18 and 29 years old who received the YFV17D yellow fever vaccine. The rearrangement uses TRBV7-6 and TRBJ2-3; D is ambiguous. The CDR3 nucleotides read TGTGCCAGCAGCTCCTACAGTTACTCCGCCACAGATACGCAGTATTTT. Its translation: CASSSYSYSATDTQYF.